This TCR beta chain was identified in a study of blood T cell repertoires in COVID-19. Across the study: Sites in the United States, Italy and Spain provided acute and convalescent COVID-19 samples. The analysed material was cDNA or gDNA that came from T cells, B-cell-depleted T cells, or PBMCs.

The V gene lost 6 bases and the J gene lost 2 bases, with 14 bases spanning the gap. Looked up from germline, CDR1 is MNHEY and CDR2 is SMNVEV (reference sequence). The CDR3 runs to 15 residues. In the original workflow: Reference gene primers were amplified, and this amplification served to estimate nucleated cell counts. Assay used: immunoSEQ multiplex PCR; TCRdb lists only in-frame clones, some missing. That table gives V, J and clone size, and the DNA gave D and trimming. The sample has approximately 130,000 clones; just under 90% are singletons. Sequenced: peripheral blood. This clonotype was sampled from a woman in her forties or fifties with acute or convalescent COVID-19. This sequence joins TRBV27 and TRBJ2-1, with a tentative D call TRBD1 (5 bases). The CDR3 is CASRDGAGTYNEQFF. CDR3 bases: TGTGCCAGCAGGGATGGGGCAGGGACCTACAATGAGCAGTTCTTC.